Detailed here is one T cell receptor beta chain. This CDR3 spans 15 amino acids. Germline trimming cut 6 bases from V and 2 bases from J; bases unmatched to any gene: 7. Germline lookup yields CDR1 MNHEY and CDR2 SVGAGI. The data derive from a study of blood T cell repertoires in COVID-19. On the study more broadly: Italy, Spain and the United States were the sources of the convalescent and acute COVID-19 samples. In each case, the material was cDNA or gDNA derived from T cells, B-cell-depleted T cells, or PBMCs.

In the source study's methods: Estimation of nucleated cell counts was performed using reference gene primer amplification. Produced via immunoSEQ multiplex PCR; TCRdb's table is partial and in-frame only. That table supplies the V and J calls and clone size; D and trimming were determined from the DNA. The data contain approximately 280,000 clones, roughly 86% of them singletons. V usage is TRBV6-5 and J usage is TRBJ1-3, with TRBD1 matching 7 bases. The source material was peripheral blood. The receptor was derived from a man aged 18 to 29 with active or convalescent COVID-19. For the CDR3, the DNA is TGTGCCAGCAGCCCCTCGACAGGGACTGGAAACACCATATATTTT. Protein sequence: CASSPSTGTGNTIYF.